Shown below are 11 T cell receptor beta chains from a single sample sequenced in a study of cytomegalovirus exposure and HLA in healthy donors (dated by TCRdb to the late 2010s). Libraries were constructed by the immunoSEQ multiplex PCR assay. For the multiplex PCR, a mixture combining 60 forward primers for TCR Vbeta segments and 13 reverse primers for TCR Jbeta segments was used. As stored in TCRdb, this immuneACCESS dataset retains in-frame rearrangements with V and J assigned. A fraction of the clones does not appear; measured against another copy, unresolved V genes explain less than half of the discrepancy, and the remainder lacks a known reason. In all, the sample holds around 120,000 clones, and 74% of those were seen once. The top ten constitute around 10% of the sample. Material for sequencing was PBMCs. The origin of the receptors is a woman aged 45-65 years in good health and CMV-seropositive.

The V call is TRBV6-5, the J call TRBJ2-7; D is unresolved. Trimming left V 6 bases short and J 1 base short, with 16 bases between. The CDR3 runs to 15 residues. CDR1 and CDR2 (germline): MNHEY, SVGAGI. The CDR3 sequence: CASRGSPPNSYEQYF. DNA of the CDR3: TGTGCCAGCAGGGGCAGCCCCCCAAATTCCTACGAGCAGTACTTC.

The sample holds one count of this clone. V is TRBV19 and J is TRBJ2-3, with 8 bases that match TRBD1. With 10 bases clipped from V and 6 bases from J, the junction kept 6 bases outside the gene matches. Germline CDR1 is LNHDA and CDR2 is SQIVND (reference sequence). The CDR3 has 12 amino acids. The CDR3 here is CATGQGRDTQYF. CDR3 DNA: TGTGCCACCGGACAGGGAAGGGATACGCAGTATTTT.

The chain is built from TRBV5-4 and TRBJ2-5; D might be TRBD1 (6 bases). CDR1 and CDR2 from the germline V gene are SGHNT and YYREEE (reference sequence). Trimming cost V 4 bases and J 2 bases, with 15 bases left between them. The CDR3 contains 15 residues. The CDR3 coding sequence is TGTGCCAGCAGCCCCCCGGGACAAACGCAAGAGACCCAGTACTTC. It yields the protein CASSPPGQTQETQYF. The entire variable domain, with the rest obtained from reference TRBV5-4 and TRBJ2-5, is as follows: ETGVTQSPTHLIKTRGQQVTLRCSSQSGHNTVSWYQQALGQGPQFIFQYYREEENGRGNFPPRFSGLQFPNYSSELNVNALELDDSALYLCASSPPGQTQETQYFGPGTRLLVL.

CDR3: CASSLQRTSLTDTQYF. The DNA of the CDR3 is TGTGCCAGCAGCTTACAAAGGACTAGTTTGACAGATACGCAGTATTTT. The chain carries TRBV11-2 and TRBJ2-3, with TRBD2 matching 7 bases. This CDR3 contains 16 residues. Germline CDR1 SGHAT, CDR2 FQNNGV. The V and J ends lost 2 bases and 3 bases, in that order; junction bases with no gene match: 8.

The CDR3 sequence: CASSPRTSASTDTQYF. The CDR3 DNA follows: TGTGCCAGCTCACCGCGGACTAGCGCAAGCACAGATACGCAGTATTTT. The rearrangement links TRBV6-6 to TRBJ2-3, with 9 bases fitting TRBD2. Germline-derived CDR1 and CDR2 are MNHNY and SVGAGI (reference sequence). The V and J ends lost 8 bases and 0 bases, in that order; junction bases with no gene match: 9. The CDR3 is made up of 16 amino acids.

The V call is TRBV19, the J call TRBJ1-1, with D unresolved. CDR3 size: 13 residues. The germline V gene encodes CDR1 LNHDA and CDR2 SQIVND (reference sequence). V lost 3 bases and J 4 bases, leaving 9 bases between the germline ends. CDR3 region: CASSILEGTEAFF. CDR3 nucleotides: TGTGCCAGTAGTATCCTCGAGGGCACTGAAGCTTTCTTT.

This sequence joins TRBV6-1 and TRBJ2-1, with 8 nucleotides matching TRBD1. This CDR3 comprises 14 residues. V shed 6 bases, J shed 3 bases, and the junction held 4 bases outside the gene matches. Germline V gene data show CDR1 as MNHNS and CDR2 as SASEGT. The CDR3 region has the DNA TGTGCCAGCAGCCGACAGGGGCTCTACAATGAGCAGTTCTTC. This codes for CASSRQGLYNEQFF.

V is TRBV5-1 and J is TRBJ1-1, with 7 bases fitting TRBD1. CDR3 length: 19 amino acids. V gave up 3 bases and J gave up 1 base; unmatched junction bases: 18. Germline loops: CDR1 SGHRS, CDR2 YFSETQ. CDR3 amino acids: CASSSASGSRQGPNTEAFF. Written as DNA, the CDR3 is TGCGCCAGCAGCTCCGCCTCCGGGAGTCGACAGGGCCCGAACACTGAAGCTTTCTTT.

The chain couples TRBV21-1 to TRBJ2-1; the D call TRBD2 from the table was never checked on the DNA. TRBV21-1 is marked as a pseudogene. The length of the CDR3 is 16 residues. The CDR3 nucleotides read TGTGCCAGCAGGTACGGGGGAGGGGAGGCTTACGGTGAGCAGTTCTTC. Protein product: CASRYGGGEAYGEQFF.

This sequence joins TRBV7-8 and TRBJ2-7; 7 bases align to TRBD1. Germline V gene lookup returns CDR1 SGHVS and CDR2 FQNEAQ. This CDR3 has 16 residues. Trimming took 5 bases from V and 0 from J; bases not matched to a gene: 10. CDR3: CASSELTGESSYEQYF. In nucleotides, the CDR3 is TGTGCCAGCAGCGAACTAACAGGGGAGAGCTCCTACGAGCAGTACTTC.

The chain combines TRBV7-2 with TRBJ2-3; 9 nucleotides agree with TRBD1. CDR3 length: 15 amino acids. Per the germline V gene, CDR1 is SGHTA and CDR2 is FQGNSA. With 6 bases clipped from V and 4 bases from J, the junction kept 8 bases outside the gene matches. CDR3 in DNA: TGTGCCAGCAGACCCGGGACAGGGTTTTCAGATACGCAGTATTTT. Protein: CASRPGTGFSDTQYF.